This entry lists 9 T cell receptor beta chains sequenced from one sample in a study of PD-1 blockade in classical Hodgkin lymphoma. All trial patients relapsed after autologous stem cell transplantation. Profiling relied on immunoSEQ multiplex PCR, and the TCRdb table lists in-frame clones only, not all of them. Among more than 30,000 clones listed, 82% were seen once. Sample: peripheral blood mononuclear cells (PBMCs), taken at baseline. These receptor sequences come from a human donor with classical Hodgkin lymphoma.

The chain has TRBV5-4 and TRBJ2-1; D is uncertain. The CDR3 covers 12 residues. The germline gives CDR1 SGHNT, CDR2 YYREEE (reference sequence). V was pared by 2 bases and J by 6 bases, with 6 bases between. CDR3 region: CASSFGFNEQFF. The CDR3 DNA is TGTGCCAGCAGCTTCGGATTCAATGAGCAGTTCTTC.

The chain combines TRBV19 with TRBJ1-2; possibly TRBD1 for D (5 bases). CDR3 length: 14 amino acids. Germline CDR1 LNHDA, CDR2 SQIVND (reference sequence). Trimming left V 1 base short and J 4 bases short, with 10 bases between. CDR3 sequence (DNA): TGTGCCAGTAGTATAGCGAGGGACCTCTATGGCTACACCTTC. The encoded protein is CASSIARDLYGYTF.

This chain joins TRBV5-1 and TRBJ2-1; 9 bases align to TRBD1. The germline V gene has CDR1 SGHRS and CDR2 YFSETQ. CDR3 length equals 15 residues. The trim removed 2 bases at V and 8 bases at J, leaving 8 bases unmatched. CDR3 protein: CASSFLDRGRDEQFF. The CDR3, as DNA: TGCGCCAGCAGCTTCTTGGACAGGGGTCGCGATGAGCAGTTCTTC.

The chain employs TRBV11-1 and TRBJ1-2; the D is unclear. This CDR3 region has 14 residues. Germline-derived CDR1 and CDR2 are SGHAT and FQDESV (reference sequence). The V end lost 5 bases, the J end lost 3 bases, and 13 bases lay between the germline ends. The CDR3 coding sequence is TGTGCCAGCAGCCAGCGACCGGACGACTATGGCTACACCTTC. Its protein is CASSQRPDDYGYTF.

The chain links TRBV28 to TRBJ2-3; D is unresolved. V gave up 7 bases and J gave up 8 bases, with 10 bases separating them. This CDR3 is 11 amino acids long. Germline values: CDR1 MDHEN, CDR2 SYDVKM. The CDR3 is CASTLFSTQYF. The DNA for the CDR3 is TGTGCCAGCACCCTTTTTAGTACGCAGTATTTT.

The rearrangement joins TRBV6-5 to TRBJ2-3; D uncertain. Germline-derived CDR1 and CDR2 are MNHEY and SVGAGI. The length of the CDR3 is 12 residues. Trimming cost V 6 bases and J 4 bases, with 8 bases left between them. In DNA, the CDR3 is TGTGCCAGCAGAGGATCGGCAGATACGCAGTATTTT. This sequence encodes CASRGSADTQYF.

This rearrangement joins TRBV6-5 to TRBJ1-5; no reliable D call. Germline values: CDR1 MNHEY, CDR2 SVGAGI. Trimming pared 6 bases from V and 8 bases from J, leaving 17 bases between. CDR3 length: 14 amino acids. The CDR3 loop reads CASRGSGPGKPQHF. CDR3 DNA: TGTGCCAGCAGAGGTTCAGGACCTGGGAAGCCCCAGCATTTT.

The chain joins TRBV4-3 to TRBJ1-1; the D is unclear. From germline, CDR1 is LGHNA and CDR2 YSLEER. Between the trimmed V and J ends, which lost 4 bases and 1 base, there was a span of 10 bases. The CDR3 has 14 residues. The CDR3 nucleotides read TGCGCCAGCAGCCTTTCCCTGGAGAACACTGAAGCTTTCTTT. Its protein is CASSLSLENTEAFF.

In this sample, this clone turned up once. The chain is built from TRBV5-4 and TRBJ2-3, with a possible D match to TRBD2 (6 bases). Trimming removed 2 bases from V and 2 bases from J, with 12 bases in between. Germline-derived CDR1 and CDR2 are SGHNT and YYREEE (reference sequence). CDR3 length: 15 amino acids. The CDR3 sequence is CASSFGSGHTDTQYF. CDR3 DNA: TGTGCCAGCAGCTTCGGTAGCGGTCACACAGATACGCAGTATTTT.